Detailed here is one T cell receptor beta chain. Its specificity is unknown. The data belong to a study of cytomegalovirus exposure and HLA in healthy donors. About the research overall: Earlier sequencing of approximately 200 million T cells yielded around 120 million unique TCR beta sequences.

The study ran its PCR with 60 Vbeta and 13 Jbeta primers. Generated by immunoSEQ multiplex PCR, the TCRdb table keeps only in-frame clones and is missing some. The table shows 170,000 or so clones, with 75% to 85% occurring only once. Healthy bone marrow donors made up the donor group. Study results and caveats: According to a later analysis, donors in an Asian-associated ancestry cluster reportedly had fewer N-insertions than the 666-donor mean.

There are 13 residues in the CDR3. V lost 0 bases and J 6 bases, leaving 8 bases between the germline ends. Looked up from germline, CDR1 is LNHNV and CDR2 is YYDKDF (reference sequence). The sample consisted of PBMCs. The rearrangement uses TRBV15 and TRBJ1-1, with D perhaps TRBD1 (5 bases). The sequence was collected from a woman aged 50 to 60 in good health and CMV-seropositive. This CDR3 reads CATSRDRAAEAFF. The DNA of the CDR3 is TGTGCCACCAGCAGAGACAGGGCGGCTGAAGCTTTCTTT.